These 32 T cell receptor beta chains share one sample of origin, sequenced in a study of identical twins. TCRdb re-called the 5' RACE reads with MiXCR, one entry per CDR3 protein. The repertoire holds about 210,000 distinct CDR3 sequences, with roughly a tenth as singletons. Sequencing input: memory (CD45RO+) T cells sorted from blood. The receptor source for this set is a young woman in good health.

This clonotype appeared a few times. The V and J genes are TRBV21-1 and TRBJ1-2; TRBD1 is the table's D call and was not checked against the DNA. TRBV21-1 is listed as a pseudogene. The CDR3 runs 13 residues. The CDR3: CASSGKTDYGYTF. CDR3 nucleotides: TGTGCCAGCAGCGGGAAGACAGATTATGGCTACACCTTC.

This clonotype has at least ten counts. The gene calls are TRBV5-6 and TRBJ2-7; D remains ambiguous. The CDR3 has 15 amino acids. The germline V and J ends were trimmed by 2 bases and 1 base, with 13 bases remaining between them. CDR1 and CDR2 from the germline V gene are SGHDT and YYEEEE. DNA of the CDR3: TGTGCCAGCAGCTTCGGTTTCGGGCGATCCTACGAGCAGTACTTC. Translating gives CASSFGFGRSYEQYF.

The chain carries TRBV24-1 and TRBJ2-3; D perhaps matches TRBD2 (6 bases). V gave up 4 bases and J gave up 0 bases, with 7 bases separating them. This CDR3 has 14 residues. Germline V gene data show CDR1 as KGHDR and CDR2 as SFDVKD. CDR3 nucleotides: TGTGCCACCAGTGAGAGCGGGAGCACAGATACGCAGTATTTT. Its protein product is CATSESGSTDTQYF.

This clonotype was observed a few times. This chain joins TRBV7-2 and TRBJ2-7; D might be TRBD2 (5 bases). This CDR3 comprises 14 residues. The germline V gene encodes CDR1 SGHTA and CDR2 FQGNSA. V was clipped by 3 bases and J by 7 bases, with 16 bases between them. CDR3 sequence reads: CASSLGARFGEQYF. CDR3 nucleotide sequence: TGTGCCAGCAGCTTGGGAGCCCGGTTCGGTGAGCAGTACTTC.

The rearrangement links TRBV27 to TRBJ2-7, with 10 bases that match TRBD2. V shed 6 bases and J 6 bases; nucleotides not matched to a gene: 5. Germline values: CDR1 MNHEY, CDR2 SMNVEV (reference sequence). This CDR3 contains 13 residues. The CDR3 region is CASRPGLASEQYF. The CDR3, as DNA: TGTGCCAGCAGACCGGGACTAGCGAGCGAGCAGTACTTC.

This clonotype was recorded many times. V is TRBV5-1 and J is TRBJ2-7; D is unclear. Germline loops: CDR1 SGHRS, CDR2 YFSETQ. V lost 0 bases and J lost 0, with 10 bases in between. The length of the CDR3 is 15 residues. The CDR3 protein is CASSLEEVHSYEQYF. Here the CDR3 DNA reads TGCGCCAGCAGCTTGGAGGAAGTCCACTCCTACGAGCAGTACTTC. The whole variable domain, remainder taken from reference TRBV5-1 and TRBJ2-7, is KAGVTQTPRYLIKTRGQQVTLSCSPISGHRSVSWYQQTPGQGLQFLFEYFSETQRNKGNFPGRFSGRQFSNSRSEMNVSTLELGDSALYLCASSLEEVHSYEQYFGPGTRLTVT.

This clonotype was counted at least ten times. V usage is TRBV10-2 and J usage is TRBJ2-1, with D tentatively TRBD2 (5 bases). The CDR3 has 15 amino acids. The germline gives CDR1 WSHSY, CDR2 SAAADI. Trimming removed 8 bases at V and 0 bases at J, with 14 bases between. The CDR3 loop reads CASSGGTPSYNEQFF. Here the CDR3 DNA reads TGCGCCAGCTCCGGAGGTACCCCCTCCTACAATGAGCAGTTCTTC.

CDR3 nucleotide sequence: TGTGCCAGCAGTGGGGACAGGGGTAGCCTAAATACGCAGTATTTT. Translated, it gives CASSGDRGSLNTQYF. This chain uses TRBV2 with TRBJ2-3; the match to TRBD1 covers 10 bases. The V and J ends lost 4 bases and 7 bases, in that order; junction bases with no gene match: 8. CDR1 and CDR2 (germline): SNHLY, FYNNEI. The CDR3 is 15 amino acids.

This clonotype has at least ten counts. The chain recombines TRBV5-1 with TRBJ2-2; a possible D gene is TRBD2 (5 bases). CDR3 length: 13 amino acids. Germline loops: CDR1 SGHRS, CDR2 YFSETQ. Trimming stripped 4 bases from V and 7 bases from J, with 11 bases between. In nucleotides, the CDR3 is TGCGCCAGCAGCGCCCTCGGGGTCGGGGAGCTGTTTTTT. This sequence encodes CASSALGVGELFF.

This clonotype occurred many times. Compared with germline, one end of the junction differs, possibly owing to a read error. The chain is built from TRBV11-2 and TRBJ2-1, with no clear D. The germline CDR1 and CDR2 sequences are SGHAT and FQNNGV. This CDR3 spans 14 amino acids. The CDR3 here is CASTLTDWVNEQFF. Here the CDR3 DNA reads TGTGCCAGCACCTTAACAGATTGGGTCAATGAGCAGTTCTTC.

The chain uses TRBV2 and TRBJ2-7, with D unclear. V shed 1 base and J shed 3 bases, with 4 bases lying between them. Germline V gene data show CDR1 as SNHLY and CDR2 as FYNNEI. This CDR3 has 12 residues. This chain's CDR3 is CASSEDFYEQYF. CDR3 DNA sequence: TGTGCCAGCAGTGAAGATTTCTACGAGCAGTACTTC. Filled out from reference TRBV2 and TRBJ2-7, the complete variable domain reads EPEVTQTPSHQVTQMGQEVILRCVPISNHLYFYWYRQILGQKVEFLVSFYNNEISEKSEIFDDQFSVERPDGSNFTLKIRSTKLEDSAMYFCASSEDFYEQYFGPGTRLTVT.

The genes are TRBV7-2 and TRBJ2-3; D not certain. Germline V gene lookup returns CDR1 SGHTA and CDR2 FQGNSA. V lost 5 bases, J lost 8 bases, and 20 bases lay in between. The CDR3 totals 15 residues. The CDR3 spells CASSTLGAGVATQYF. CDR3 bases: TGTGCCAGCAGCACCCTCGGCGCCGGAGTGGCTACGCAGTATTTT. Full variable domain (rest looked up from reference TRBV7-2 and TRBJ2-3): GAGVSQSPSNKVTEKGKDVELRCDPISGHTALYWYRQSLGQGLEFLIYFQGNSAPDKSGLPSDRFSAERTGGSVSTLTIQRTQQEDSAVYLCASSTLGAGVATQYFGPGTRLTVL.

This clonotype was seen only a few times. The chain joins TRBV6-1 to TRBJ1-4; 9 bases are shared with TRBD1. Germline V gene sequence: CDR1 MNHNS, CDR2 SASEGT. This CDR3 has 16 residues. J gave up 1 base and V 7 bases, and 7 bases lay outside the gene matches. For the CDR3, the DNA is TGTGCCAGCAAAAATTCGGGACAGGGAACTAATGAAAAACTGTTTTTT. It yields the protein CASKNSGQGTNEKLFF.

The rearrangement joins TRBV7-8 to TRBJ2-2, with 7 positions matching TRBD2. The CDR3 has 16 residues. The germline V gene encodes CDR1 SGHVS and CDR2 FQNEAQ. Losses at the gene ends were 2 bases for V and 5 bases for J; bases not matched to a gene: 8. CDR3 nucleotides: TGTGCCAGCAGCTTATCCGCGGGAGTAGATACCGGGGAGCTGTTTTTT. Its protein product is CASSLSAGVDTGELFF.

This clonotype was counted between two and nine times. The rearrangement joins TRBV7-9 to TRBJ2-7, with no clear D. CDR1 SEHNR and CDR2 FQNEAQ come from the germline V gene (reference sequence). V was trimmed by 5 bases and J by 5 bases, leaving 16 bases between them. This CDR3 spans 14 amino acids. CDR3 sequence reads: CASSASWSRDEQYF. The CDR3 DNA reads TGTGCCAGCAGCGCTTCCTGGAGTAGGGACGAGCAGTACTTC.

This clonotype was counted only a few times. This chain connects TRBV27 to TRBJ1-4, with 7 bases lining up with TRBD1. The junction had 19 bases not matched to a gene; V was cut back by 5 bases and J by 13 bases. The V gene's germline CDR1 is MNHEY and CDR2 SMNVEV (reference sequence). There are 16 residues in the CDR3. In DNA, the CDR3 is TGTGCCAGCAGTCCAAGACTGACAGGACAGGCCGTAGGACTGTTTTTT. Translating it yields CASSPRLTGQAVGLFF.

This clonotype was counted at least ten times. The rearrangement links TRBV20-1 to TRBJ1-1; D might be TRBD1 (5 bases). This CDR3 comprises 13 residues. Deletions cut 3 bases from V and 1 base from J, with 9 bases between. The germline V gene encodes CDR1 DFQATT and CDR2 SNEGSKA (reference sequence). Here the CDR3 reads CSASGHGNTEAFF. In DNA, the CDR3 is TGCAGTGCTAGCGGACATGGGAACACTGAAGCTTTCTTT.

The rearrangement uses TRBV6-2 or TRBV6-3 and TRBJ1-2, with D perhaps matching TRBD1 (5 bases). Trimming cost V 6 bases and J 5 bases, with 16 bases left between them. CDR3 size: 14 residues. From germline, CDR1 is MNHEY and CDR2 SVGEGT. In DNA, the CDR3 is TGTGCCAGCAGAAGCCCCCGGGACGGATATGGCTACACCTTC. Its protein product is CASRSPRDGYGYTF.

There are many counts of this clonotype. The V call is TRBV20-1, the J call TRBJ2-3; perhaps TRBD2 as D (6 bases). Trimming took 3 bases from V and 3 from J, leaving 13 bases between them. Germline V gives CDR1 DFQATT, CDR2 SNEGSKA (reference sequence). CDR3 length: 14 residues. Here the CDR3 DNA reads TGCAGTGCTAGCCCCGGTCTAGCGACAGATACGCAGTATTTT. It translates to CSASPGLATDTQYF.

The genes are TRBV3-1 and TRBJ2-5, with 7 bases identical to TRBD2. CDR3 length: 14 residues. V was pared by 6 bases and J by 3 bases, with 7 bases of the junction left unmatched. Germline CDR1 reads LGHDT; CDR2 reads YNNKEL (reference sequence). The CDR3 spells CASRISSGKETQYF. The CDR3 nucleotides read TGTGCCAGCAGAATCTCTAGCGGAAAAGAGACCCAGTACTTC.

This chain connects TRBV4-2 to TRBJ2-3; 7 bases agree with TRBD2. CDR1 is LGHNA and CDR2 is YNFKEQ in the germline V gene. This CDR3 has 16 amino acids. The V gene end was trimmed by 3 bases and the J gene end by 0 bases; junction bases not matched to a gene: 6. CDR3 DNA sequence: TGTGCCAGCAGCCAGGCTAGCGGTCCTAGCACAGATACGCAGTATTTT. It codes for CASSQASGPSTDTQYF.

The rearrangement links TRBV2 to TRBJ1-5; D call uncertain. V lost 6 bases and J lost 4, with 13 bases in between. The CDR3 length is 14 residues. CDR1 is SNHLY and CDR2 is FYNNEI in the germline V gene. The CDR3 region has the DNA TGTGCCAGCAGAGCCTGGGAGAAAAATCAGCCCCAGCATTTT. Translating gives CASRAWEKNQPQHF.

The chain carries TRBV18 and TRBJ2-1; TRBD2 matches 15 bases. The CDR3 is 16 residues long. CDR1 and CDR2 from the germline V gene are KGHSH and LQKENI. Trimming at V came to 3 bases and at J to 11 bases, leaving 8 bases not matched to a gene. The CDR3 DNA sequence: TGTGCCAGCTCACCTAAGTCCGGACTAGCGGGAGGGAAGCAGTTCTTC. Its translation is CASSPKSGLAGGKQFF.

In this sample, this clonotype turned up many times. The V and J genes are TRBV9 and TRBJ1-2; no firm D call. From germline, CDR1 is SGDLS and CDR2 YYNGEE. Trimming shortened V by 0 bases and J by 9 bases, and 9 bases separated the two germline ends. The CDR3 runs to 12 residues. The CDR3 is CASSVGFVRYTF. For the CDR3, the DNA is TGTGCCAGCAGCGTAGGGTTTGTTCGCTACACCTTC. The complete variable domain, with remaining parts taken from reference TRBV9 and TRBJ1-2, reads DSGVTQTPKHLITATGQRVTLRCSPRSGDLSVYWYQQSLDQGLQFLIQYYNGEERAKGNILERFSAQQFPDLHSELNLSSLELGDSALYFCASSVGFVRYTFGSGTRLTVV.

This clonotype has just a few counts. The chain has TRBV20-1 and TRBJ2-6; 11 bases are a match to TRBD2. Germline V gene sequence: CDR1 DFQATT, CDR2 SNEGSKA (reference sequence). This CDR3 comprises 16 residues. V shed 3 bases and J 3 bases; nucleotides not matched to a gene: 4. As DNA, the CDR3 is TGCAGTGCTAGTGGGCTAGCGGGAGGTGGGGCCAACGTCCTGACTTTC. It codes for CSASGLAGGGANVLTF.

The chain employs TRBV15 and TRBJ1-5; D gene ambiguous. V lost 3 bases, J lost 6 bases, and 9 bases lay in between. Germline loops: CDR1 LNHNV, CDR2 YYDKDF (reference sequence). This CDR3 region has 13 residues. The CDR3 loop reads CATSRARFQPQHF. The CDR3 nucleotides read TGTGCCACCAGCAGGGCCCGTTTTCAGCCCCAGCATTTT. Drawing the rest from reference TRBV15 and TRBJ1-5, the complete variable domain is DAMVIQNPRYQVTQFGKPVTLSCSQTLNHNVMYWYQQKSSQAPKLLFHYYDKDFNNEADTPDNFQSRRPNTSFCFLDIRSPGLGDTAMYLCATSRARFQPQHFGDGTRLSIL.

V and J are TRBV18 and TRBJ1-4; D gene uncertain. CDR1 KGHSH and CDR2 LQKENI come from the germline V gene. This CDR3 contains 13 residues. V lost 2 bases and J lost 1, with 2 bases in between. The CDR3 protein is CASSPVTNEKLFF. Written as DNA, the CDR3 is TGTGCCAGCTCACCAGTAACTAATGAAAAACTGTTTTTT.

This clonotype occurred many times. DNA of the CDR3: TGCGCCAGCAGCTTGGAGACAGATACGCAGTATTTT. Translation: CASSLETDTQYF. This chain uses TRBV5-1 with TRBJ2-3; D remains unclear. Trimming cost V 0 bases and J 3 bases, with 2 bases left between them. The germline gives CDR1 SGHRS, CDR2 YFSETQ. The CDR3 runs to 12 residues. Complete variable domain (other parts from reference TRBV5-1 and TRBJ2-3): KAGVTQTPRYLIKTRGQQVTLSCSPISGHRSVSWYQQTPGQGLQFLFEYFSETQRNKGNFPGRFSGRQFSNSRSEMNVSTLELGDSALYLCASSLETDTQYFGPGTRLTVL.

This clonotype was observed at least ten times. The genes are TRBV11-2 and TRBJ1-1; no clear D. V lost 3 bases to trimming and J lost 0 bases, with 5 bases between them. The CDR3 is 13 residues long. The germline V gene has CDR1 SGHAT and CDR2 FQNNGV. The CDR3 loop is CASSLRLNTEAFF. The CDR3 DNA follows: TGTGCCAGCAGCTTGCGATTGAACACTGAAGCTTTCTTT.

This chain joins TRBV11-3 and TRBJ1-6, with D tentatively TRBD1 (6 bases). Trimming cost V 5 bases and J 7 bases, with 12 bases left between them. This CDR3 comprises 14 residues. Germline V CDR1 and CDR2: SGHNT, YENEEA. CDR3 sequence reads: CASSPGQRNSPLHF. CDR3 sequence (DNA): TGTGCCAGCAGCCCAGGACAGAGAAATTCACCCCTCCACTTT.

The sample holds many counts of this clonotype. The J gene is TRBJ2-3, the V gene TRBV15; TRBD1 might be the D (6 bases). V shed 5 bases and J shed 1 base, with 10 bases lying between them. The CDR3 has 14 amino acids. Germline V gives CDR1 LNHNV, CDR2 YYDKDF (reference sequence). The CDR3: CATSANRGTDTQYF. As DNA, the CDR3 is TGTGCCACCAGCGCAAACAGGGGCACAGATACGCAGTATTTT.

The genes are TRBV5-5 and TRBJ2-6; D tentatively reads TRBD1 or TRBD2 (5 bases each). Trimming removed 3 bases from V and 2 bases from J, with 15 bases in between. Germline V gene sequence: CDR1 SGHKS, CDR2 YYEKEE (reference sequence). This CDR3 is built from 17 residues. The CDR3 loop reads CASSWPSGSPGANVLTF. CDR3 in DNA: TGTGCCAGCAGCTGGCCATCAGGGAGCCCTGGGGCCAACGTCCTGACTTTC.